The T cell receptor (beta chain) under discussion was sequenced for a study of T cell responses to AZD1222 COVID-19 vaccine. Overall study findings and caveats: Donors in the cohort were predominantly white British and more often female, and clonal diversity was possibly underestimated. Without day 14 samples, only post-peak T cell repertoires were studied.

Worth noting for this clone: What it recognizes is unknown.

Germline CDR1 reads MNHEY; CDR2 reads SMNVEV (reference sequence). V lost 8 bases and J lost 6; bases outside the gene matches: 13. This CDR3 spans 15 amino acids. Profiling relied on immunoSEQ multiplex PCR, and the TCRdb table lists in-frame clones only, not all of them. The sample has 130,000 or so clones; approximately 93% are singletons. Specimen: peripheral blood, collected on day 0 of MenACWY control vaccination. The TCR originated in an adult in good health. The J gene is TRBJ2-3, the V gene TRBV27, with 8 bases matching TRBD2. In nucleotides, the CDR3 is TGTGCCAGCGCCGATTACGGGGGGGCCAGGGATACGCAGTATTTT. Translation gives CASADYGGARDTQYF.